These 16 T cell receptor beta chains share one sample of origin, sequenced in a study of early stage breast cancer tumors. Sequenced by immunoSEQ multiplex PCR; TCRdb stores in-frame clones only, minus some. The sample yields 60,000 to 75,000 clones, around 80% seen once. What was sequenced was blood. Every receptor here comes from a person aged 35 to 50 with breast cancer.

The chain carries TRBV6-1 and TRBJ1-1; unclear D gene. Trimming cost V 4 bases and J 1 base, with 4 bases left between them. Germline CDR1 reads MNHNS; CDR2 reads SASEGT. The CDR3 runs 12 residues. Written as DNA, the CDR3 is TGTGCCAGCAGTGGAGAGAACACTGAAGCTTTCTTT. Amino acid sequence: CASSGENTEAFF.

In DNA, the CDR3 is TGTGCCAGCAGCGGGACTAGCGGGAGGGGGGGCCCCAATGAGCAGTTCTTC. Translation gives CASSGTSGRGGPNEQFF. The chain carries TRBV9 and TRBJ2-1; TRBD2 matches 15 bases. V gave up 3 bases and J gave up 6 bases; unmatched junction bases: 7. This CDR3 contains 17 residues. Germline CDR1 and CDR2: SGDLS and YYNGEE.

The chain links TRBV19 to TRBJ2-1, with 11 positions matching TRBD2. V lost 2 bases to trimming and J lost 7 bases; unmatched junction nucleotides: 10. Germline-derived CDR1 and CDR2 are LNHDA and SQIVND (reference sequence). The CDR3 has 17 residues. The CDR3 sequence is CASSIQMGLAVANEQFF. As DNA, the CDR3 is TGTGCCAGTAGTATACAAATGGGACTAGCGGTGGCAAATGAGCAGTTCTTC.

The chain combines TRBV5-4 with TRBJ2-3; 8 nucleotides line up with TRBD2. Trimming took 1 base from V and 7 from J; bases not matched to a gene: 8. Germline V gives CDR1 SGHNT, CDR2 YYREEE (reference sequence). This CDR3 spans 15 amino acids. In DNA, the CDR3 is TGTGCCAGCAGCTTGCAGGGACTAGACAGATATACGCAGTATTTT. Amino acids: CASSLQGLDRYTQYF.

This chain joins TRBV6-5 and TRBJ2-2; TRBD2 matches at 9 bases. After removal of 2 bases from V and 5 bases from J, the junction contained 3 bases not matched to a gene. There are 15 residues in the CDR3. The V gene's germline CDR1 is MNHEY and CDR2 SVGAGI. CDR3 sequence: CASSYGTSGTGELFF. The CDR3 DNA is TGTGCCAGCAGTTACGGAACTAGCGGGACCGGGGAGCTGTTTTTT.

This clone appeared once. V and J are TRBV25-1 and TRBJ1-2; possible D gene TRBD1, 6 bases. The CDR3 loop spans 15 amino acids. Germline assignment: CDR1 MGHDK and CDR2 SYGVNS. Trimming took 6 bases from V and 2 from J, leaving 16 bases between them. As DNA, the CDR3 is TGTGCCAGCAGCGGTGTGGGGGCCGGGAACTATGGCTACACCTTC. Protein product: CASSGVGAGNYGYTF.

This clone was seen a single time. The rearrangement uses TRBV28 and TRBJ2-7; TRBD1 matches at 7 bases. This CDR3 contains 15 residues. The germline V gene encodes CDR1 MDHEN and CDR2 SYDVKM. With V trimmed by 6 bases and J by 2 bases, 10 bases remained unmatched. CDR3 loop: CASSPRGRPPYEQYF. In nucleotides, the CDR3 is TGTGCCAGCAGCCCTAGGGGGCGGCCCCCCTACGAGCAGTACTTC.

The rearrangement links TRBV19 to TRBJ1-1; tentative D call: TRBD1 (6 bases). Germline values: CDR1 LNHDA, CDR2 SQIVND (reference sequence). V lost 6 bases to trimming and J lost 2 bases, with 10 bases between them. The CDR3 runs to 13 residues. The CDR3 protein is CASRRTANTEAFF. As DNA, the CDR3 is TGTGCCAGTAGAAGGACAGCCAACACTGAAGCTTTCTTT.

This chain connects TRBV28 to TRBJ2-7, with D perhaps TRBD2 (5 bases). The V end was cut by 2 bases, the J end by 1 base, with 9 bases between. In germline, CDR1 is MDHEN, CDR2 SYDVKM. The CDR3 has 14 residues. The CDR3 DNA reads as TGTGCCAGCAGTTTAGTCAGGACTTCCTACGAGCAGTACTTC. Protein product: CASSLVRTSYEQYF.

This chain uses TRBV4-1 with TRBJ2-1; 10 positions agree with TRBD2. CDR1 MGHRA and CDR2 YSYEKL come from the germline V gene. This CDR3 region has 17 residues. Trimming cost V 0 bases and J 8 bases; bases outside gene matches: 10. The CDR3 reads CASSQEGASGSAHEQFF. The CDR3 region has the DNA TGCGCCAGCAGCCAAGAGGGCGCTAGCGGGAGCGCCCATGAGCAGTTCTTC.

The rearrangement joins TRBV7-2 to TRBJ1-1, with TRBD1 matching 9 bases. Trimming at V came to 5 bases and at J to 9 bases, leaving 4 bases not matched to a gene. CDR3 length equals 12 residues. Per germline, CDR1 SGHTA and CDR2 FQGNSA. The CDR3 sequence is CASSQTGGKAFF. The CDR3 DNA reads as TGTGCCAGCAGCCAAACAGGGGGCAAAGCTTTCTTT.

This chain uses TRBV27 with TRBJ1-4; D remains unclear. The ends were cut back, 4 bases at V and 4 bases at J, with 7 bases in the middle. This CDR3 has 13 amino acids. Per germline, CDR1 MNHEY and CDR2 SMNVEV (reference sequence). The CDR3 is CASSYGRNEKLFF. CDR3 in DNA: TGTGCCAGCAGTTACGGTCGTAATGAAAAACTGTTTTTT.

The V and J genes are TRBV30 and TRBJ2-2, with D unresolved. Germline V lookup: CDR1 GTSNPN, CDR2 SVGIG (reference sequence). This CDR3 comprises 15 residues. V lost 4 bases to trimming and J lost 5 bases, with 17 bases between them. The CDR3 bases are TGTGCCTGGAAAGGGCAGGCCGCGAGGACCGGGGAGCTGTTTTTT. It codes for CAWKGQAARTGELFF.

The rearrangement links TRBV27 to TRBJ1-2; 7 bases are shared with TRBD1. The germline CDR1 and CDR2 sequences are MNHEY and SMNVEV (reference sequence). The CDR3 length is 14 residues. V shed 2 bases, J shed 3 bases, and the junction held 3 bases outside the gene matches. The CDR3 is CASSLIGGDYGYTF. The DNA for the CDR3 is TGTGCCAGCAGTTTAATAGGGGGCGACTATGGCTACACCTTC.

About this clone: The sample contains more than one DNA sequence encoding this CDR3. V is TRBV18 and J is TRBJ1-2; maybe TRBD1 (5 bases). The germline V and J ends were trimmed by 0 bases and 6 bases, with 8 bases remaining between them. CDR1 is KGHSH and CDR2 is LQKENI in the germline V gene. This CDR3 region has 13 residues. CDR3 DNA: TGTGCCAGCTCACCACCACCCAGGGATGGCTACACCTTC. Its translation is CASSPPPRDGYTF.

The count of this clone is one. The junction departs from germline at one end; a sequencing error may be responsible. The chain recombines TRBV27 with TRBJ1-2; the D is unclear. The CDR3 has 12 residues. The germline V gene has CDR1 MNHEY and CDR2 SMNVEV (reference sequence). For the CDR3, the DNA is TGTGCCAGCAGTATATCCGGGAATGGCTACACCTTC. It is translated as CASSISGNGYTF.